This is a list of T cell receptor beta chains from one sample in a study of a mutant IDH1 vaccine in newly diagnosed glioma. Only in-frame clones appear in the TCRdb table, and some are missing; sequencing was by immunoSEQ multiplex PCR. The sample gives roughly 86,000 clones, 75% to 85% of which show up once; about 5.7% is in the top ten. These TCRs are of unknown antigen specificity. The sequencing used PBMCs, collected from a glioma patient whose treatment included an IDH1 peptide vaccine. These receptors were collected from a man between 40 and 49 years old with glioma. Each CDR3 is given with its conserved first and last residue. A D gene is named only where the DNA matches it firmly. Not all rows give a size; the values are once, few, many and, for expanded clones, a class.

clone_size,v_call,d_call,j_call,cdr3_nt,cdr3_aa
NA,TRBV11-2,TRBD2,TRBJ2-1,TGTGCCAGCAGTACCGGGACTAGCGGATCCAATGAGCAGTTCTTC,CASSTGTSGSNEQFF
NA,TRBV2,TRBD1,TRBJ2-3,TGTGCCAGCACCCGGGACAGAACCACAGATACGCAGTATTTT,CASTRDRTTDTQYF
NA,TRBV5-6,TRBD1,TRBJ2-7,TGTGCCAGCAGGAACACAGGGGACCCATACGAGCAGTACTTC,CASRNTGDPYEQYF
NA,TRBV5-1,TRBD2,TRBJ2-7,TGCGCCAGCAGCTCTCGTTCGACTAGCGGGAGGGCCGGGGAGCAGTACTTC,CASSSRSTSGRAGEQYF
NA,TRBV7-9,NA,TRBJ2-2,TGTGCCAGCAGAAGGGGGACCGGGGAGCTGTTTTTT,CASRRGTGELFF
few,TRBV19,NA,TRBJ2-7,TGTGCCAGTAGTATGCCCAGGGATCCCTACGAGCAGTACTTC,CASSMPRDPYEQYF
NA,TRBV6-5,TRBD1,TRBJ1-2,TGTGCCAGCAGTTATCGGACAGGTTTCTATGGCTACACCTTC,CASSYRTGFYGYTF
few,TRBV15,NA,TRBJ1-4,TGTGCCACCAGCAGAGATTTACAGGTGTGGGAAAAACTGTTTTTT,CATSRDLQVWEKLFF
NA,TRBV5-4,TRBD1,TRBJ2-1,TGTGCCAGCACGCGGGACAGGGGTTCGAATGAGCAGTTCTTC,CASTRDRGSNEQFF
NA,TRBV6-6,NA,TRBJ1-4,TGTGCCAGCAGTTACGGCAGGACACATGAAAAACTGTTTTTT,CASSYGRTHEKLFF
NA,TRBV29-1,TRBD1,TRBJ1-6,TGCAGCGTTCGAGACGGGACAGGGAGGTCACCCCTCCACTTT,CSVRDGTGRSPLHF
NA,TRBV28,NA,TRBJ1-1,TGTGCCAGCAGTTTATCCGGACAGAACACTGAAGCTTTCTTT,CASSLSGQNTEAFF
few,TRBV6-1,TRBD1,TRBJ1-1,TGTGCCAGCAGCGCTAGCTCCCAGGGGGGGGAGGCTTTCTTT,CASSASSQGGEAFF
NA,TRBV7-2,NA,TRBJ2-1,TGTGCCAGCAGCCTGGGACTCCTTGGCTACAATGAGCAGTTCTTC,CASSLGLLGYNEQFF
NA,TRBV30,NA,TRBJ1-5,TGTGCCTGGAGTCCAGGAGGAGGGGTGGGCAATCAGCCCCAGCATTTT,CAWSPGGGVGNQPQHF
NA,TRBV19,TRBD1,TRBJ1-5,TGTGCCAGTAGTATAAGAACAGGGGGTCAGCCCCAGCATTTT,CASSIRTGGQPQHF
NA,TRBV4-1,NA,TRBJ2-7,TGCGCCAGCAGCCAAGGTCCCGGATTAGGGGAGCAGTACTTC,CASSQGPGLGEQYF
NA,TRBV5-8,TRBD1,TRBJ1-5,TGTGCCAGCAGGGGACAGGACATACAATATAGCAATCAGCCCCAGCATTTT,CASRGQDIQYSNQPQHF
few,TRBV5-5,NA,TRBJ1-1,TGTGCCAGCAGCTCGGGACTCGACACTGAAGCTTTCTTT,CASSSGLDTEAFF
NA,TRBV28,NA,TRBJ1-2,TGTGCCAGCAGCACCCCCGGACCTAACTATGGCTACACCTTC,CASSTPGPNYGYTF
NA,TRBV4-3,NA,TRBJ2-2,TGCGCCAGCAGCCAAGATTGGCAGGGGGGGACCGGGGAGCTGTTTTTT,CASSQDWQGGTGELFF
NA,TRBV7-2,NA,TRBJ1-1,TGTGCCAGCAGCTTAGCGCCGGCAGCAAGCACTGAAGCTTTCTTT,CASSLAPAASTEAFF
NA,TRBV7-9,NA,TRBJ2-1,TGTGCCGGCGAGAGGGGAGGGGGGAGCTCCTACAATGAGCAGTTCTTC,CAGERGGGSSYNEQFF
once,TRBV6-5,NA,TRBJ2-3,TGTGCCAGCAGTTCTACAGATACGCAGTATTTT,CASSSTDTQYF
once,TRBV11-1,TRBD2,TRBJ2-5,TGTGCCAGCAGCTTTGCTGTAGCGGGCCAAGAGACCCAGTACTTC,CASSFAVAGQETQYF
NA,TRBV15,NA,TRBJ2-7,TGTGCCACCAGCAGAGGAGAAGGGGCCTACGAGCAGTACTTC,CATSRGEGAYEQYF
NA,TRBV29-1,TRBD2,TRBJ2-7,TGCAGCGTTGAAGCTCTTAGCGGGCGGTACGAGCAGTACTTC,CSVEALSGRYEQYF
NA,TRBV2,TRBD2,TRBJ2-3,TGTGCCAGCACCGGGGGAGGGACTGATACGCAGTATTTT,CASTGGGTDTQYF